The 23 T cell receptor beta chains presented below share a single source sample, sequenced in a study of shared clonotypes between healthy human individuals. Only in-frame clones appear in the TCRdb table, and some are missing; sequencing was by immunoSEQ multiplex PCR. In the table there are millions of clones, about 93% of which are singletons. Naive CD8 cells, CD45RO-negative and positively selected for CCR7, excluded terminally differentiated effector memory CD45RA+ cells. The sample consisted of naive CD8+ T cells from PBMCs. Receptors originate from a man aged 18 to 29 in good health. Some clones in this sample may be carry-over from other donors' samples.

The chain is built from TRBV27 and TRBJ2-4, with D tentatively TRBD1 (6 bases). This CDR3 has 17 amino acids. Germline CDR1 is MNHEY and CDR2 is SMNVEV (reference sequence). Trimming pared 5 bases from V and 3 bases from J, leaving 20 bases between. CDR3 sequence reads: CASSTPRVEGDKNIQYF. For the CDR3, the DNA is TGTGCCAGCAGTACCCCCAGGGTCGAGGGGGACAAAAACATTCAGTACTTC.

This clone was found once. The chain has TRBV29-1 and TRBJ2-1; 14 bases are a match to TRBD2. V was clipped by 6 bases and J by 7 bases; unmatched bases: 17. The CDR3 contains 18 residues. Germline CDR1 reads SQVTM; CDR2 reads ANQGSEA. CDR3: CSVLRLAGGHRTQNEQFF. The CDR3 bases are TGCAGCGTGCTGAGACTAGCGGGAGGGCATAGGACCCAGAATGAGCAGTTCTTC.

This sequence joins TRBV9 and TRBJ1-1; D is ambiguous. The CDR3 runs 12 residues. Per the germline V gene, CDR1 is SGDLS and CDR2 is YYNGEE. V was clipped by 6 bases and J by 0 bases, with 6 bases between them. Here the CDR3 reads CASTAVNTEAFF. The CDR3 region has the DNA TGTGCCAGCACGGCTGTGAACACTGAAGCTTTCTTT.

The rearrangement joins TRBV7-2 to TRBJ1-2; maybe TRBD1 (6 bases). The V and J ends lost 5 bases and 1 base respectively, with 14 bases between them. Germline CDR1 and CDR2: SGHTA and FQGNSA. The CDR3 extends over 15 amino acids. The CDR3 bases are TGTGCCAGCAGCAAAACCGGACAGTTTAACTATGGCTACACCTTC. As protein: CASSKTGQFNYGYTF. Based on the CDR3 plus reference TRBV7-2 and TRBJ1-2, the full variable domain is GAGVSQSPSNKVTEKGKDVELRCDPISGHTALYWYRQSLGQGLEFLIYFQGNSAPDKSGLPSDRFSAERTGGSVSTLTIQRTQQEDSAVYLCASSKTGQFNYGYTFGSGTRLTVV.

In DNA, the CDR3 is TGTGCCAGCAGCCCCTTCCAAAACAGTAACACAGATACGCAGTATTTT. It yields the protein CASSPFQNSNTDTQYF. This chain joins TRBV7-9 and TRBJ2-3; D is unclear. Germline V gene lookup returns CDR1 SEHNR and CDR2 FQNEAQ (reference sequence). The CDR3 runs 16 residues. Deletions cut 5 bases from V and 2 bases from J, with 17 bases between.

This chain links TRBV6-5 with TRBJ2-5; perhaps TRBD2 as D (5 bases). This CDR3 is 14 amino acids long. Looked up from germline, CDR1 is MNHEY and CDR2 is SVGAGI. V dropped 2 bases and J dropped 5 bases, with 12 bases sitting between them. Here the CDR3 reads CASSYVGESETQYF. The DNA for the CDR3 is TGTGCCAGCAGTTACGTCGGGGAATCGGAGACCCAGTACTTC.

The chain couples TRBV12-1 to TRBJ2-7; the D call of TRBD2 is as the table states it, not checked on the DNA. TRBV12-1 is a pseudogene segment. The CDR3 is 14 residues long. CDR3 nucleotide sequence: TGTGCCAGCAGCTCCTCTAGCGGGCCCTACGAGCAGTACTTC. Its protein is CASSSSSGPYEQYF.

The chain combines TRBV19 with TRBJ2-5; D possibly corresponds to TRBD1 (6 bases). Germline CDR1 reads LNHDA; CDR2 reads SQIVND (reference sequence). The CDR3 covers 13 residues. V lost 4 bases and J 3 bases, leaving 9 bases between the germline ends. CDR3 DNA: TGTGCCAGTAGTAACAGGGCCAAAGAGACCCAGTACTTC. Its translation is CASSNRAKETQYF.

The chain joins TRBV27 to TRBJ2-7, with D possibly matching TRBD2 (6 bases). V shed 8 bases and J shed 4 bases, with 21 bases lying between them. Germline CDR1 reads MNHEY; CDR2 reads SMNVEV (reference sequence). This CDR3 has 15 amino acids. CDR3 nucleotides: TGTGCCAGCTCGGTCGCCGGGAGAAAAGGTTACGAGCAGTACTTC. This codes for CASSVAGRKGYEQYF.

The genes are TRBV6-5 and TRBJ1-6, with no clear D. Germline V gene data show CDR1 as MNHEY and CDR2 as SVGAGI. The germline V and J ends were trimmed by 9 bases and 13 bases, with 4 bases remaining between them. The CDR3 runs 8 residues. The CDR3, as DNA: TGTGCCAGGAGTCCCCTCCACTTT. As protein: CARSPLHF.

The V gene is TRBV4-1, the J gene TRBJ2-3, with 8 bases fitting TRBD2. The junction had 18 bases not matched to a gene; V was cut back by 3 bases and J by 4 bases. The CDR3 spans 19 residues. Looked up from germline, CDR1 is MGHRA and CDR2 is YSYEKL. DNA of the CDR3: TGCGCCAGCAGCCAGGGGACGGGACTAGAGAATCCCGGGCCAGATACGCAGTATTTT. Translation: CASSQGTGLENPGPDTQYF.

CDR3 sequence: CSGRQGGETQYF. CDR3 in DNA: TGCAGCGGGAGGCAGGGGGGAGAGACCCAGTACTTC. The chain has TRBV29-1 and TRBJ2-5; weak D call: TRBD1 (7 bases). V gave up 7 bases and J gave up 4 bases, with 13 bases separating them. The germline V gene encodes CDR1 SQVTM and CDR2 ANQGSEA. The CDR3 runs to 12 residues.

The chain links TRBV29-1 to TRBJ2-6; D unresolved. The CDR3 extends over 17 amino acids. From germline, CDR1 is SQVTM and CDR2 ANQGSEA. The V gene lost 1 base and the J gene lost 1 base, with 14 bases spanning the gap. CDR3 nucleotides: TGCAGCGTTGAAGTTAGGGCTTCTCCTTCTGGGGCCAACGTCCTGACTTTC. It specifies CSVEVRASPSGANVLTF.

Remarks on this clone: The sample carries other DNA sequences with the same CDR3. The gene calls are TRBV27 and TRBJ2-7, with 9 bases identical to TRBD1. The length of the CDR3 is 17 residues. The V segment lost 6 bases and the J segment 0 bases; nucleotides outside the gene matches: 12. Germline CDR1 is MNHEY and CDR2 is SMNVEV (reference sequence). The CDR3, as DNA: TGTGCCAGCAGCCTTTCCCCCGGGACAGGGCTCTCCTACGAGCAGTACTTC. Its protein product is CASSLSPGTGLSYEQYF.

This chain connects TRBV7-8 to TRBJ1-1; D not resolved. Trimming left V 5 bases short and J 0 bases short, with 16 bases between. The CDR3 extends over 16 amino acids. CDR1 and CDR2 (germline): SGHVS, FQNEAQ. The CDR3 here is CASSLAVRDMNTEAFF. As DNA, the CDR3 is TGTGCCAGCAGCCTCGCCGTCCGGGATATGAACACTGAAGCTTTCTTT. The complete variable domain, with remaining parts taken from reference TRBV7-8 and TRBJ1-1, reads GAGVSQSPRYKVAKRGQDVALRCDPISGHVSLFWYQQALGQGPEFLTYFQNEAQLDKSGLPSDRFFAERPEGSVSTLKIQRTQQEDSAVYLCASSLAVRDMNTEAFFGQGTRLTVV.

The chain joins TRBV7-2 to TRBJ1-5; 8 nucleotides line up with TRBD1. Germline CDR1 and CDR2: SGHTA and FQGNSA. This CDR3 region has 14 residues. The V and J ends lost 5 bases and 6 bases, in that order; junction bases with no gene match: 6. The CDR3 sequence: CASSHRGMGQPQHF. In nucleotides, the CDR3 is TGTGCCAGCAGCCACAGGGGGATGGGTCAGCCCCAGCATTTT.

The chain carries TRBV7-3 and TRBJ2-3, with 7 bases that match TRBD2. CDR1 and CDR2 (germline): SGHTA, FQGTGA. The CDR3 covers 16 residues. With 1 base clipped from V and 2 bases from J, the junction kept 6 bases outside the gene matches. The CDR3 protein is CASSLKLAETTDTQYF. CDR3 coding DNA: TGTGCCAGCAGCTTAAAGCTAGCGGAGACCACAGATACGCAGTATTTT.

The V gene is TRBV5-1, the J gene TRBJ1-1; TRBD1 matches at 10 bases. Unmatched junction bases numbered 6, after V lost 4 bases and J lost 0 bases. This CDR3 is built from 16 residues. Germline lookup yields CDR1 SGHRS and CDR2 YFSETQ. CDR3 in DNA: TGCGCCAGCAGCATACGGACAGGGGGGGTGAACACTGAAGCTTTCTTT. Amino acids: CASSIRTGGVNTEAFF.

This chain joins TRBV5-1 and TRBJ1-1; TRBD1 is a possible D gene (6 bases). Germline V gene lookup returns CDR1 SGHRS and CDR2 YFSETQ. V was clipped by 7 bases and J by 8 bases, with 18 bases between them. The CDR3 has 13 residues. The CDR3 spells CASRNEPRGEAFF. As DNA, the CDR3 is TGCGCCAGCCGTAATGAGCCCAGGGGCGAAGCTTTCTTT.

The rearrangement joins TRBV9 to TRBJ2-3; 7 nucleotides agree with TRBD1. The germline V gene encodes CDR1 SGDLS and CDR2 YYNGEE. The trim removed 4 bases at V and 0 bases at J, leaving 14 bases unmatched. The CDR3 contains 18 residues. CDR3 residues: CASSNSNDRVPSTDTQYF. CDR3 nucleotide sequence: TGTGCCAGCAGCAATTCCAACGACAGGGTTCCTAGCACAGATACGCAGTATTTT. Looking up the rest from reference TRBV9 and TRBJ2-3 gives the full variable domain: DSGVTQTPKHLITATGQRVTLRCSPRSGDLSVYWYQQSLDQGLQFLIQYYNGEERAKGNILERFSAQQFPDLHSELNLSSLELGDSALYFCASSNSNDRVPSTDTQYFGPGTRLTVL.

The chain combines TRBV13 with TRBJ2-5, with 7 nucleotides matching TRBD1. CDR1 and CDR2 (germline): PRHDT, FYEKMQ (reference sequence). Trimming took 4 bases from V and 6 from J; bases not matched to a gene: 5. The CDR3 totals 13 residues. The CDR3 DNA reads as TGTGCCAGCAGCTCCCGACAGGGACAGACCCAGTACTTC. As protein: CASSSRQGQTQYF.

The V call is TRBV7-9, the J call TRBJ2-1; tentative D call: TRBD2 (6 bases). Germline V gene data show CDR1 as SEHNR and CDR2 as FQNEAQ (reference sequence). This CDR3 region has 13 residues. The V gene lost 7 bases and the J gene lost 8 bases, with 15 bases spanning the gap. Here the CDR3 reads CASTLGTPYEQFF. CDR3 DNA: TGTGCCAGCACCTTGGGGACTCCTTATGAGCAGTTCTTC.

This chain uses TRBV29-1 with TRBJ1-1; perhaps TRBD1 as D (6 bases). Trimming took 7 bases from V and 8 from J, leaving 11 bases between them. The CDR3 has 10 amino acids. From germline, CDR1 is SQVTM and CDR2 ANQGSEA. The CDR3 bases are TGCAGCGACGCAACAGGGGAAGCTTTCTTT. As protein: CSDATGEAFF.